Each of the 12 T cell receptor beta chains below was sequenced from the same sample in a study of yellow fever vaccine responses in identical twins. TCRdb processed the RT-PCR reads anew with MiXCR; each CDR3 protein has one entry. The sample yields 9,000 to 13,000 distinct CDR3 sequences, around 78% seen once. The sample was T cells from blood (PBMCs), unsorted or a sorted subset (not recorded which), taken before or after yellow fever vaccination (not recorded which). These receptors all stem from a woman between 18 and 29 years old who received the yellow fever vaccine.

The chain links TRBV10-1 to TRBJ2-1; D perhaps matches TRBD1 (6 bases). From germline, CDR1 is WNHNN and CDR2 SYGVQD (reference sequence). Trimming stripped 4 bases from V and 5 bases from J, with 9 bases between. CDR3 length equals 13 residues. Here the CDR3 DNA reads TGCGCCAGCAGTGGGACAGCTAACAATGAGCAGTTCTTC. Protein: CASSGTANNEQFF.

The chain couples TRBV20-1 to TRBJ1-1, with D possibly being TRBD1 (6 bases). Trimming pared 6 bases from V and 1 base from J, leaving 15 bases between. This CDR3 region has 14 residues. CDR1 DFQATT and CDR2 SNEGSKA come from the germline V gene (reference sequence). The CDR3 loop is CSAAWDIRNTEAFF. DNA of the CDR3: TGCAGTGCCGCCTGGGACATCCGGAACACTGAAGCTTTCTTT.

This clonotype turned up a few times. This chain connects TRBV7-6 to TRBJ1-5, with D tentatively TRBD1 (5 bases). The V end was cut by 5 bases, the J end by 7 bases, with 12 bases between. The CDR3 loop spans 13 amino acids. Per germline, CDR1 SGHVS and CDR2 FNYEAQ. The CDR3, as DNA: TGTGCCAGCAGCCCGGGGCCCATACAGCCCCAGCATTTT. This translates into CASSPGPIQPQHF.

The J gene is TRBJ2-7, the V gene TRBV5-1, with TRBD2 as a possible D gene (5 bases). Germline values: CDR1 SGHRS, CDR2 YFSETQ. The CDR3 is made up of 13 amino acids. V lost 0 bases and J lost 4, with 8 bases in between. The CDR3 spells CASSLGPGYEQYF. The CDR3 DNA is TGCGCCAGCAGCTTGGGGCCGGGATACGAGCAGTACTTC.

This sequence joins TRBV2 and TRBJ2-1; 9 bases map to TRBD2. Per germline, CDR1 SNHLY and CDR2 FYNNEI. Unmatched junction bases numbered 5, after V lost 5 bases and J lost 0 bases. The CDR3 has 16 amino acids. Written as DNA, the CDR3 is TGTGCCAGCAGTAAGTTAGCGGGAGCCTCCTACAATGAGCAGTTCTTC. Its protein product is CASSKLAGASYNEQFF.

The rearrangement uses TRBV29-1 and TRBJ1-1; no definite D call. V lost 7 bases and J 0 bases, leaving 12 bases between the germline ends. Germline CDR1 and CDR2: SQVTM and ANQGSEA. The CDR3 is made up of 13 amino acids. This CDR3 reads CSGQAEMNTEAFF. As DNA, the CDR3 is TGCAGCGGGCAGGCAGAGATGAACACTGAAGCTTTCTTT.

The gene calls are TRBV2 and TRBJ2-3; D tentatively fits TRBD1 or TRBD2 (5 bases each). The V end was cut by 4 bases, the J end by 4 bases, with 18 bases between. The CDR3 consists of 16 residues. Germline CDR1 is SNHLY and CDR2 is FYNNEI. The CDR3 nucleotides are TGTGCCAGCAGTGGAAAAGTGAGGGGAGTGTCAGATACGCAGTATTTT. Translated, it gives CASSGKVRGVSDTQYF.

This chain joins TRBV5-6 and TRBJ2-1; D gene uncertain. The CDR3 is made up of 15 amino acids. V shed 4 bases and J shed 4 bases, with 15 bases lying between them. Germline V gene lookup returns CDR1 SGHDT and CDR2 YYEEEE. The CDR3 loop reads CASSITLLLYNEQFF. In DNA form, the CDR3 reads TGTGCCAGCAGCATCACCCTTCTTTTATACAATGAGCAGTTCTTC.

The chain uses TRBV11-3 and TRBJ2-3; tentatively, D is TRBD1 (5 bases). The CDR3 is made up of 14 amino acids. Per the germline V gene, CDR1 is SGHNT and CDR2 is YENEEA. Trimming cost V 1 base and J 2 bases, with 7 bases left between them. In DNA form, the CDR3 reads TGTGCCAGCAGCTTAGGACAGATCACAGATACGCAGTATTTT. This codes for CASSLGQITDTQYF.

The chain uses TRBV6-1 and TRBJ2-7, with 13 bases matching TRBD2. This CDR3 has 15 residues. Losses at the gene ends were 6 bases for V and 4 bases for J; bases not matched to a gene: 6. Germline loops: CDR1 MNHNS, CDR2 SASEGT. As DNA, the CDR3 is TGTGCCAGCAGCACACTGACTAGCGGGGGGTACGAGCAGTACTTC. Its translation: CASSTLTSGGYEQYF.

The chain combines TRBV13 with TRBJ2-1; 7 bases line up with TRBD2. The CDR3 runs 14 residues. CDR1 PRHDT and CDR2 FYEKMQ come from the germline V gene (reference sequence). Trimming cost V 5 bases and J 2 bases; bases outside gene matches: 3. CDR3 in DNA: TGTGCCAGCAGCCCCGGACTAGCCTACAATGAGCAGTTCTTC. It is translated as CASSPGLAYNEQFF.

V usage is TRBV7-6 and J usage is TRBJ1-4, with D tentatively TRBD1 (5 bases). Germline V CDR1 and CDR2: SGHVS, FNYEAQ. The length of the CDR3 is 15 residues. Between the trimmed V and J ends, which lost 4 bases and 3 bases, there was a span of 12 bases. CDR3 protein: CASSSPGESNEKLFF. DNA of the CDR3: TGTGCCAGCAGCTCCCCGGGGGAATCTAATGAAAAACTGTTTTTT.